Many counts were recorded for the clone carrying this T cell receptor (beta chain). The length of the CDR3 is 16 residues. V was clipped by 0 bases and J by 3 bases, with 15 bases between them. CDR1 and CDR2 from the germline V gene are SGHRS and YFSETQ. This sample is part of a study of neurological immune-mediated disorders. By 5'RACE with 10-nucleotide random UMIs, the cDNA was made. TCRdb redid the calling of the 5' RACE reads with MiXCR, one entry per CDR3 protein. The sample lists some 50,000 distinct CDR3 sequences, around 12% occurring once. Time point given: longitudinal time-point 2. This chain joins TRBV5-1 and TRBJ2-5, with D possibly being TRBD1 or TRBD2 (5 bases each). The sequenced sample consisted of PBMCs. This TCR was sampled from a male donor with HTLV-1-associated myelopathy (HAM/TSP). The CDR3 coding sequence is TGCGCCAGCAGCTTGGCCGGAGGAAGGGGTAAAGAGACCCAGTACTTC. Translated, it gives CASSLAGGRGKETQYF.